These T cell receptor beta chains were read from a single sample in a study of regulatory T cells in long-lasting Graves disease. TCRdb re-called the multiplex PCR reads through MiXCR, storing one row per CDR3 protein. The table lists around 500,000 distinct CDR3 sequences, around 21% of them singletons. The sample was peripheral blood mononuclear cells (PBMCs), taken when the disease was refractory, from a patient treated with antithyroid drugs. These receptors all stem from a female donor with Graves disease. The CDR3 runs from the conserved cysteine through the conserved F or W. D genes are given only for firm matches. Part of the rows lack a size; the others show once, few, many or a class for expanded clones.

j_call | clone_size | v_call | d_call | cdr3_nt | cdr3_aa
TRBJ2-2 | few | TRBV6-2/TRBV6-3 | TRBD1 | TGTGCCAGCTACTCCGGGACAGGCACGAACACCGGGGAGCTGTTTTTT | CASYSGTGTNTGELFF
TRBJ2-7 | many | TRBV6-1 | TRBD2 | TGTGCCAGCAGTCGACGAAGCGGGAGCGGTTACGAGCAGTACTTC | CASSRRSGSGYEQYF
TRBJ1-2 | many | TRBV28 | TRBD1 | TGTGCCACCCTCAACCTGGGACAGAGTTATGGCTACACCTTC | CATLNLGQSYGYTF
TRBJ2-7 | few | TRBV9 | - | TGTGCCAGCAGCGTAGCCCCGGAGGGATACGAGCAGTACTTC | CASSVAPEGYEQYF
TRBJ2-7 | few | TRBV27 | TRBD1 | TGTGCCAGCAGTCTCGGACAGGACCCCTACGAGCAGTACTTC | CASSLGQDPYEQYF
TRBJ2-5 | many | TRBV11-1 | TRBD2 | TGTGCCAGCAGCTTTCAACAGCGGGAGAAGATAAAAGAGACCCAGTACTTC | CASSFQQREKIKETQYF
TRBJ1-5 | many | TRBV12-3/TRBV12-4 | TRBD1 | TGTGCCAGCAGTTGGACAGGCCTTGAGCCCCAGCATTTT | CASSWTGLEPQHF
TRBJ1-2 | many | TRBV19 | TRBD1 | TGTGCCAGTAGTCCGAAGACCGGGACAGAACTCAACTATGGCTACACCTTC | CASSPKTGTELNYGYTF
TRBJ2-1 | few | TRBV6-2/TRBV6-3 | - | TGTGCCAGCAGTTATCGAGGCAATGAGCAGTTCTTC | CASSYRGNEQFF
TRBJ1-3 | - | TRBV11-1 | - | TGTGCCAGCAGCCCTACACTCTTCACAGGGACCTTCGGAAACACCATATATTTT | CASSPTLFTGTFGNTIYF
TRBJ2-7 | - | TRBV11-2 | TRBD2 | TGTGCCAGCAGCTTCCAAGCGGGAGGCCCGTGGGAGCAGTGCTTC | CASSFQAGGPWEQCF
TRBJ2-2 | - | TRBV6-2/TRBV6-3 | - | TGTGCCAGCAGCCACATGGGGGGCGAGAACACCGGGGAGCTGTTTTTT | CASSHMGGENTGELFF
TRBJ2-7 | few | TRBV4-2 | - | TGTGCCAGCAGCCAAGGGGGTCCTGGGGACGAGCAGTACTTC | CASSQGGPGDEQYF
TRBJ1-3 | many | TRBV28 | - | TGTGCCAGCAGTGATCGGGCGGACTTTGGAAACACCATATATTTT | CASSDRADFGNTIYF
TRBJ1-4 | many | TRBV27 | - | TGTGCCAGCAGTCATCTCCGGGGGCCAACTAATGAAAAACTGTTTTTT | CASSHLRGPTNEKLFF
TRBJ2-5 | few | TRBV30 | - | TGTGCCTGGAGTGTTCTTGTGATCGGGACCCAGTACTTC | CAWSVLVIGTQYF
TRBJ1-4 | many | TRBV28 | - | TGTGCCAGCAGCCCGGGGGATACAAATGAAAAACTGTTTTTT | CASSPGDTNEKLFF
TRBJ1-1 | - | TRBV28 | - | TGTGCCAGCAGTTTTGCTTTTATCGGTTACACTGAAGCTTTCTTT | CASSFAFIGYTEAFF
TRBJ2-7 | - | TRBV13 | TRBD2 | TGTGCCAGCAGTCGGGGGGGGACTAGCGGCCCCTACGAGCAGTACTTC | CASSRGGTSGPYEQYF
TRBJ2-6 | few | TRBV7-9 | - | TGTGCCAGCAGCTTGGCTGTAGGGCCCTCTGGGGCCAACGTCCTGACTTTC | CASSLAVGPSGANVLTF
TRBJ2-4 | many | TRBV11-2 | TRBD1 | TGTGCCAGCAGCCCGAGGACAGGGAAAACCAAAAACATTCAGTACTTC | CASSPRTGKTKNIQYF
TRBJ1-4 | many | TRBV28 | - | TGTGCCAGCAGTTTAATTGGGATTAATGAAAAACTGTTTTTT | CASSLIGINEKLFF
TRBJ1-2 | few | TRBV6-1 | - | TGTGCCAGCTACAGGGAATACGGGAACTATGGCTACACCTTC | CASYREYGNYGYTF
TRBJ1-1 | - | TRBV20-1 | - | TGCAGTGCTAATTTAGGGGGTTACACTGAAGCTTTCTTT | CSANLGGYTEAFF
TRBJ1-1 | - | TRBV30 | TRBD1 | TGTGCCTGGGGACAGGGTGGCACTGAAGCTTTCTTT | CAWGQGGTEAFF
TRBJ2-5 | many | TRBV20-1 | - | TGCAGTGCGCGGGGAGAGGGGGAGACCCAGTACTTC | CSARGEGETQYF
TRBJ1-6 | few | TRBV15 | - | TGTGCCACCAGCACGAAGCAGGGAAGGGGTTCACCCCTCCACTTT | CATSTKQGRGSPLHF
TRBJ1-5 | - | TRBV12-3/TRBV12-4 | - | TGTGCCAGCAGTTTTGTGGGAAGGGGACAGCCCCAGCATTTT | CASSFVGRGQPQHF
TRBJ2-2 | - | TRBV7-3 | - | TGTGCCAGCAGCTCCCCCGGGAGTGGGACCGTGGAGCTGTTTTTT | CASSSPGSGTVELFF
TRBJ2-5 | many | TRBV7-2 | TRBD2 | TGTGCCAGCAGCCCTCCGACTAGCGGGGCTCCGAGGCAGTACTTC | CASSPPTSGAPRQYF
TRBJ2-7 | few | TRBV3-1 | - | TGTGCCAGCAGCCTCGGGACTGAGAGTTACGAGCAGTACTTC | CASSLGTESYEQYF
TRBJ1-6 | - | TRBV28 | TRBD1 | TGTGCCAGCAAAACGCTAACGGGGGGCAGGGGGCTTGGGCCCCTCCACTTT | CASKTLTGGRGLGPLHF
TRBJ2-7 | - | TRBV18 | TRBD2 | TGTGCCAGCTCACCACCGAGACTAGCGGGAGGCCACGAGCAGTACTTC | CASSPPRLAGGHEQYF
TRBJ2-3 | few | TRBV3-1 | - | TGTGCCAGCCGAAGGGTCCCAACGGATACGCAGTATTTT | CASRRVPTDTQYF
TRBJ1-1 | many | TRBV7-8 | - | TGTGCCAGCAGCTTAAAGCAGCCGGGCTTTAACACTGAAGCTTTCTTT | CASSLKQPGFNTEAFF
TRBJ1-1 | few | TRBV5-1 | - | TGCGCCAGCAGCTTGTATGAAGTCGGGAACACTGAAGCTTTCTTT | CASSLYEVGNTEAFF
TRBJ1-5 | few | TRBV28 | - | TGTGCCAGCAGTTTATTTGGGCTGGCCCAGCATTTT | CASSLFGLAQHF